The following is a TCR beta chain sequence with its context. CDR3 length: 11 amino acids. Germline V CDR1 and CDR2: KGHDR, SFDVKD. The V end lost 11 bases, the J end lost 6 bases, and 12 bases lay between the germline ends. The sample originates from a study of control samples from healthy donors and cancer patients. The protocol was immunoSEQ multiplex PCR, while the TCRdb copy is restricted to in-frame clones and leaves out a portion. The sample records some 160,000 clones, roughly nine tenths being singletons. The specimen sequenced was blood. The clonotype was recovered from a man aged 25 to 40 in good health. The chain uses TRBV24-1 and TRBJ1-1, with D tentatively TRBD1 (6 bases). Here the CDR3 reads CAKRGFPEAFF. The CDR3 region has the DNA TGTGCCAAGAGGGGGTTCCCTGAAGCTTTCTTT.